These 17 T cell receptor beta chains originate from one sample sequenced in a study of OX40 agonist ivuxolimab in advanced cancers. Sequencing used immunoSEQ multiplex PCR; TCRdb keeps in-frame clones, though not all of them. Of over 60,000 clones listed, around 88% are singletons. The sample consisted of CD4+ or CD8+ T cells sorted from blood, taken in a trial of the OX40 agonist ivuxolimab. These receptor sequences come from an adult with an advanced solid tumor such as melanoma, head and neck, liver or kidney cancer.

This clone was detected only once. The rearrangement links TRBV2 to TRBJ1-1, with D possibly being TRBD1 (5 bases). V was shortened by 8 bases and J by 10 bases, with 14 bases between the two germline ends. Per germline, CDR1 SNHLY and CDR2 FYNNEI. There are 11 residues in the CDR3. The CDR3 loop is CASGSRDGAFF. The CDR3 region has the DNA TGTGCCAGCGGGAGCAGGGATGGAGCTTTCTTT.

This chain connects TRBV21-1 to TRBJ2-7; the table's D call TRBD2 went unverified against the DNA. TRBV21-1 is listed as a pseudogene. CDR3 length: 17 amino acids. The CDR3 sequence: CASSKVAVAAFGDEQYF. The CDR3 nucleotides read TGTGCCAGCAGCAAAGTGGCGGTAGCGGCATTCGGCGACGAGCAGTACTTC.

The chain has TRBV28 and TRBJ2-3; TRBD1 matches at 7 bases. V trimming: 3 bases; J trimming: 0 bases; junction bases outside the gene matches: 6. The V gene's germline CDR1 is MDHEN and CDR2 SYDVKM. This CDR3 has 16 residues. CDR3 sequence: CASSFRGTVSTDTQYF. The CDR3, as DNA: TGTGCCAGCAGTTTTAGAGGGACAGTTAGCACAGATACGCAGTATTTT.

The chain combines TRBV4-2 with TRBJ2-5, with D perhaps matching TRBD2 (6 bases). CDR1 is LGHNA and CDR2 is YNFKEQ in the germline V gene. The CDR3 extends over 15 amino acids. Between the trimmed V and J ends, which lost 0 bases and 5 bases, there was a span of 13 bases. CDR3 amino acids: CASSQDRGFGETQYF. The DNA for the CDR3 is TGTGCCAGCAGCCAAGACCGGGGGTTCGGGGAGACCCAGTACTTC.

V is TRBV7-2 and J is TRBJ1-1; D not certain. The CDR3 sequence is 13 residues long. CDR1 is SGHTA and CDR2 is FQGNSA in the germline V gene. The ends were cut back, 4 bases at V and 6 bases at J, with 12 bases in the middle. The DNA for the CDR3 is TGTGCCAGCAGCTGGCAGCAGGCTGCTGAAGCTTTCTTT. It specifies CASSWQQAAEAFF.

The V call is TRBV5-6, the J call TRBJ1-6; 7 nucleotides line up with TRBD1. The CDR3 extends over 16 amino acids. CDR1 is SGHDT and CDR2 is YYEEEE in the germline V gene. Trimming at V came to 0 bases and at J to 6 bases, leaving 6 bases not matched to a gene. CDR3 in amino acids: CASSLEGASPNSPLHF. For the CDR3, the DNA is TGTGCCAGCAGCTTGGAGGGGGCCTCCCCTAATTCACCCCTCCACTTT.

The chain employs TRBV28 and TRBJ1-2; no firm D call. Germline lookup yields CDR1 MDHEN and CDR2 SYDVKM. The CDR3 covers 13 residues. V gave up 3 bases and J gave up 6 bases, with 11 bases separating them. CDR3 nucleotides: TGTGCCAGCAGTTTGGTGATTCTGCATGGCTACACCTTC. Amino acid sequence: CASSLVILHGYTF.

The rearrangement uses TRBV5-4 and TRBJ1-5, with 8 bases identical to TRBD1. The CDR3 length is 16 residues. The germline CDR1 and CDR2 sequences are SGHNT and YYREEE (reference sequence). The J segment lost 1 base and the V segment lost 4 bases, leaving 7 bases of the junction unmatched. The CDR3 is CASSQGQGASNQPQHF. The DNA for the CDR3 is TGTGCCAGCAGCCAAGGTCAGGGGGCAAGCAATCAGCCCCAGCATTTT.

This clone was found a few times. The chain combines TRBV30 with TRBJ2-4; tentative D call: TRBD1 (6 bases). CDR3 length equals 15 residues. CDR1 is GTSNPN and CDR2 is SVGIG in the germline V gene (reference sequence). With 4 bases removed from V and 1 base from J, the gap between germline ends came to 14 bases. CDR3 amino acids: CAWTQQGLAKNIQYF. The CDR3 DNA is TGTGCCTGGACCCAACAGGGCCTTGCCAAAAACATTCAGTACTTC.

CDR3 DNA: TGTGCCTGGAGCCAGGGGGACAGGGCGGTGGATGAGCAGTTCTTC. Protein: CAWSQGDRAVDEQFF. The chain has TRBV30 and TRBJ2-1, with TRBD1 identical over 9 bases. V was pared by 3 bases and J by 8 bases, with 11 bases of the junction left unmatched. The CDR3 loop spans 15 amino acids. Looked up from germline, CDR1 is GTSNPN and CDR2 is SVGIG (reference sequence).

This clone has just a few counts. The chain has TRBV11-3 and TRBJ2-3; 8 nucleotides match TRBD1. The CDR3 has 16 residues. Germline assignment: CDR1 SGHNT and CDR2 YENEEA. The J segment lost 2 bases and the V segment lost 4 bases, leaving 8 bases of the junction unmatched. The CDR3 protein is CASSSAGQATTDTQYF. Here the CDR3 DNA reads TGTGCCAGCAGCTCGGCGGGACAGGCGACCACAGATACGCAGTATTTT.

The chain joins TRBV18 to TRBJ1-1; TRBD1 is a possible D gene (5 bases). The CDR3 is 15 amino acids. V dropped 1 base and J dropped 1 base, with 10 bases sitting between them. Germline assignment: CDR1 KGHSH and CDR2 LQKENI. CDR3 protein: CASSPQRTQNTEAFF. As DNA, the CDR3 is TGTGCCAGCTCACCACAGCGGACACAGAACACTGAAGCTTTCTTT.

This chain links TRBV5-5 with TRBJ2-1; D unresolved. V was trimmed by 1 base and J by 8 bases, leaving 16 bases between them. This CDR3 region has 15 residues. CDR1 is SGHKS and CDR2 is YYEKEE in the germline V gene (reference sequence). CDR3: CASSLWVMVEDEQFF. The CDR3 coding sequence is TGTGCCAGCAGCTTGTGGGTTATGGTGGAAGATGAGCAGTTCTTC.

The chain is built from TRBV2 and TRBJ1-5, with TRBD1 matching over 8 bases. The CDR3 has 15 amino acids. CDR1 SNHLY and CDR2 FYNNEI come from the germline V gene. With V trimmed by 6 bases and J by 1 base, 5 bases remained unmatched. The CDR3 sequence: CASRSQGASNQPQHF. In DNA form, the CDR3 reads TGTGCCAGCAGATCCCAGGGGGCCAGCAATCAGCCCCAGCATTTT.

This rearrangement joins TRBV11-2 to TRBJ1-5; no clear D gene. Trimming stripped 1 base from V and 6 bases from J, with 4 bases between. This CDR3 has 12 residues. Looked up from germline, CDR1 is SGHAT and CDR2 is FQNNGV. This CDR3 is CASSLGAQPQHF. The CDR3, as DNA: TGTGCCAGCAGCTTAGGGGCTCAGCCCCAGCATTTT.

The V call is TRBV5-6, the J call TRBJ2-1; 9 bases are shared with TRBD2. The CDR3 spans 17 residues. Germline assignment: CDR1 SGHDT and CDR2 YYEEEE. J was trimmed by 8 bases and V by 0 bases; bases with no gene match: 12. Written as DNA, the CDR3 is TGTGCCAGCAGCTTGGGAGCTTGGCGGGGGGGCCTGGATGAGCAGTTCTTC. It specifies CASSLGAWRGGLDEQFF. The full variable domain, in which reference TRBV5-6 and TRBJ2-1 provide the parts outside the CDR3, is DAGVTQSPTHLIKTRGQQVTLRCSPKSGHDTVSWYQQALGQGPQFIFQYYEEEERQRGNFPDRFSGHQFPNYSSELNVNALLLGDSALYLCASSLGAWRGGLDEQFFGPGTRLTVL.

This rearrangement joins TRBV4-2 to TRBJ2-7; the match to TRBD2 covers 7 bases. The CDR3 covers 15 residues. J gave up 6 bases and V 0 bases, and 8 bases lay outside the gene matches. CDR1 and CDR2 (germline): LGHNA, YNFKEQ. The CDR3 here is CASSQEVSRTSEQYF. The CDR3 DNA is TGTGCCAGCAGCCAAGAAGTATCTCGGACTAGCGAGCAGTACTTC.